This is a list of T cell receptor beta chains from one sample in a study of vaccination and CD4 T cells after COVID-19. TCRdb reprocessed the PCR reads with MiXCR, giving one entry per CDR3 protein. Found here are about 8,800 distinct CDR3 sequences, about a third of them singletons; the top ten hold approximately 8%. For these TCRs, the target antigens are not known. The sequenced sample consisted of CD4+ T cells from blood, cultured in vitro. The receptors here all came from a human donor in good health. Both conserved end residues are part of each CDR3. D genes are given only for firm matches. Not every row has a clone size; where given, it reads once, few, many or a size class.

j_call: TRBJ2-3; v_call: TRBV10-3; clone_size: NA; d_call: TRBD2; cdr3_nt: TGTGCCATCAAGACTAGCGGGCCAGATACGCAGTATTTT; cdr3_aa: CAIKTSGPDTQYF
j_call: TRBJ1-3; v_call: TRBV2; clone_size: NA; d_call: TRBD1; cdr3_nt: TGTGCCAGCAGGGAAGGACAGGTGTCTGGAAACACCATATATTTT; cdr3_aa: CASREGQVSGNTIYF
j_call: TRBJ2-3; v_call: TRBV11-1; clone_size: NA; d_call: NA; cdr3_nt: TGTGCCAGCAGCTTAGACAGGGAGGCGCAGTATTTT; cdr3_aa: CASSLDREAQYF
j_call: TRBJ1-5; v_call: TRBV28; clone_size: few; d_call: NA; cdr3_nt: TGTGCCAGCAGAGCTCCTACAATTAATCAGCCCCAGCATTTT; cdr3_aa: CASRAPTINQPQHF
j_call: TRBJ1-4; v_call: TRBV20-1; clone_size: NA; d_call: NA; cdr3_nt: TGCAGTGCCCGCGGACGGGGTGAAAAACTGTTTTTT; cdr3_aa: CSARGRGEKLFF
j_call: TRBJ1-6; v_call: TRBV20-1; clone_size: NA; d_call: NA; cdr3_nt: TGCAGTGCTAGATATACCGGGACGGGTAATTCACCCCTCCACTTT; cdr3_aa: CSARYTGTGNSPLHF
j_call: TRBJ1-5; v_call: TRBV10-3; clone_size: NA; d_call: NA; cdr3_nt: TGTGCCATCAGTGAGCCCTATCCCGGTCAGCCCCAGCATTTT; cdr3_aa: CAISEPYPGQPQHF
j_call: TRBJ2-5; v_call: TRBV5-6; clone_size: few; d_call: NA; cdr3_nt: TGTGCCAGCAGCTTGGTTGTAAGCGGCCAAGAGACCCAGTACTTC; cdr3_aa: CASSLVVSGQETQYF
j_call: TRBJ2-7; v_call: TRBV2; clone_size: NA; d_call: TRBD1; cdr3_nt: TGTGCCAGCAGTGGACAGGGGCCTTCCTACGAGCAGTACTTC; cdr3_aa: CASSGQGPSYEQYF
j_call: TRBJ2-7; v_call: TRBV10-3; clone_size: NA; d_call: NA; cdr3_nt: TGTGCCATCAGTGAATCGACAGGACCTAACTACGAGCAGTACTTC; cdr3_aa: CAISESTGPNYEQYF
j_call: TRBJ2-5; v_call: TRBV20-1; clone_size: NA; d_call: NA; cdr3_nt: TGCAGTGCTAGAGGTGTGGGAGATAGGGAGACCCAGTACTTC; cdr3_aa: CSARGVGDRETQYF
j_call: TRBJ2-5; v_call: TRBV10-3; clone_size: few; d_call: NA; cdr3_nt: TGTGCCATCCGCGGGGTGGGACAGCAAGAGACCCAGTACTTC; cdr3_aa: CAIRGVGQQETQYF
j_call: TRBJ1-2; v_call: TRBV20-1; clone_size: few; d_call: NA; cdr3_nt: TGCAGTGCAGCGGTGGGGGGCGCGAACTATGGCTACACCTTC; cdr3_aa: CSAAVGGANYGYTF
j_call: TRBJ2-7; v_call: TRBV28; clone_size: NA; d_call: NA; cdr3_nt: TGTGCCAGCCTCTGGGAGGGGGCATCTAAGCAGTACTTC; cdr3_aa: CASLWEGASKQYF
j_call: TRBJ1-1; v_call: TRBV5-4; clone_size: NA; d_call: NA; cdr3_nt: TGTGCCAGCAGCCCCGAGACCAAACGGGGCACTGAAGCTTTCTTT; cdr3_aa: CASSPETKRGTEAFF
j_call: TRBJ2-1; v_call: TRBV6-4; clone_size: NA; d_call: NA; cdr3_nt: TGTGCCAGCGCAGCTTCGTCTCTCCATCTCAATGAGCAGTTCTTC; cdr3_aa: CASAASSLHLNEQFF
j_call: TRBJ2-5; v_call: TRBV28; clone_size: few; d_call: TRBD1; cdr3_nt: TGTGCCAGCAACATAGCCGGGACAGGGGGGCAAGAGACCCAGTACTTC; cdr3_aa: CASNIAGTGGQETQYF
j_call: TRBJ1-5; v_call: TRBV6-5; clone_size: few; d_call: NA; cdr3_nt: TGTGCCAGCAGTTACTCTGGCAGGCTAGATAGCAATCAGCCCCAGCATTTT; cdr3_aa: CASSYSGRLDSNQPQHF
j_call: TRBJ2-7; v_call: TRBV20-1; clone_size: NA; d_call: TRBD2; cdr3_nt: TGCAGTGCTAGAGCGGGAGGGAAGGGGGAGCAGTACTTC; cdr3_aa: CSARAGGKGEQYF
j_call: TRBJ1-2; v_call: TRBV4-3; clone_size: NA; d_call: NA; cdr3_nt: TGCGCCAGCAGCCAAGATTTTTCGGTCGCCTACACCTTC; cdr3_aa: CASSQDFSVAYTF
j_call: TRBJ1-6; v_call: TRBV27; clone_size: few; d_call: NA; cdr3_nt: TGTGCCAGCAGTTCCCTTTGGGGGGGTAACTCACCCCTCCACTTT; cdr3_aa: CASSSLWGGNSPLHF
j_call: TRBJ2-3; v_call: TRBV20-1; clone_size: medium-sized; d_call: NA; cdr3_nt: TGCAGTGCTAGAGCTCTCCCAGATACGCAGTATTTT; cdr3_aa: CSARALPDTQYF
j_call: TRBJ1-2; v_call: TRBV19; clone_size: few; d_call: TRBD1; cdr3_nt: TGTGCCAGTAGTTTAAAAGACAGGGTAGTAGGCTACACCTTC; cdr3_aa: CASSLKDRVVGYTF
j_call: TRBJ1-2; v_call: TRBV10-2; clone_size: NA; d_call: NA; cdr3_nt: TGCGCCAGCTCCGGTCAGGGGCCAGCTAACTATGGCTACACCTTC; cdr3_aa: CASSGQGPANYGYTF
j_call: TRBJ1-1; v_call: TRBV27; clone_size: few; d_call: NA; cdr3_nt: TGTGCCAGCGCGGGAGGGGGTACGACCACTGAAGCTTTCTTT; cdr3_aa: CASAGGGTTTEAFF
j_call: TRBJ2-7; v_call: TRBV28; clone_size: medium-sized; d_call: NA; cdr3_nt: TGTGCCAGCAGTTTAGATCTAGGGAGTTTAGGGGAGCAGTACTTC; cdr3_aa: CASSLDLGSLGEQYF
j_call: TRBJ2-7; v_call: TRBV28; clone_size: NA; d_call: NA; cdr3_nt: TGTGCCAGCACCTCCCCTTTGGTCGAGCAGTACTTC; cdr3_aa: CASTSPLVEQYF
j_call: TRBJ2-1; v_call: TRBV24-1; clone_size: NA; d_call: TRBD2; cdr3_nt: TGTGCCACCAGTTATGCGGGACTAGCGATAGGTGAGCAGTTCTTC; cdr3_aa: CATSYAGLAIGEQFF
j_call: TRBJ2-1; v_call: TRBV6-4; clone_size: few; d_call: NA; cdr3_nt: TGTGCCAGCAGTGACATCGTGAGGGGCGAGCAGTTCTTC; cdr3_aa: CASSDIVRGEQFF
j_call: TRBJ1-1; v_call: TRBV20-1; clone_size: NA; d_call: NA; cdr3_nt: TGCAGTGCTCTCTGGGTAGGGCGGAACACTGAAGCTTTCTTT; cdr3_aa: CSALWVGRNTEAFF
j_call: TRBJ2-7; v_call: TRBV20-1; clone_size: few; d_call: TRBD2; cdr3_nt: TGCAGTGCTACCCCTAGCGGGAGGGCGGCCGAGCAGTACTTC; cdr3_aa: CSATPSGRAAEQYF